Shown below are 15 T cell receptor beta chains from a single sample sequenced in a study of blood T cell repertoires in COVID-19. Assay: immunoSEQ multiplex PCR; the TCRdb copy retains only in-frame clones and omits some. The sample contains 200,000 to 300,000 clones, around 88% of which appear only once. The material sequenced was peripheral blood. Receptor source: a man younger than 40 with active or convalescent COVID-19.

The chain uses TRBV28 and TRBJ2-7; no definite D call. The CDR3 totals 15 residues. Trimming left V 7 bases short and J 4 bases short, with 20 bases between. CDR1 and CDR2 from the germline V gene are MDHEN and SYDVKM. The CDR3 DNA is TGTGCCAGCAATGGAGCAAGGTTTTTCGGGTACGAGCAGTACTTC. Amino acids: CASNGARFFGYEQYF. The full variable domain, rest sourced from reference TRBV28 and TRBJ2-7, is DVKVTQSSRYLVKRTGEKVFLECVQDMDHENMFWYRQDPGLGLRLIYFSYDVKMKEKGDIPEGYSVSREKKERFSLILESASTNQTSMYLCASNGARFFGYEQYFGPGTRLTVT.

The chain employs TRBV5-4 and TRBJ1-6; D may be TRBD1 (6 bases). V was cut by 2 bases and J by 12 bases, with 15 bases left in between. The V gene's germline CDR1 is SGHNT and CDR2 YYREEE (reference sequence). CDR3 size: 14 residues. The CDR3 DNA reads as TGTGCCAGCAGCTTCTCAGGGGACGCGCGACCCCTCCACTTT. This codes for CASSFSGDARPLHF. Supplemented by reference TRBV5-4 and TRBJ1-6, the full variable domain reads ETGVTQSPTHLIKTRGQQVTLRCSSQSGHNTVSWYQQALGQGPQFIFQYYREEENGRGNFPPRFSGLQFPNYSSELNVNALELDDSALYLCASSFSGDARPLHFGNGTRLTVT.

CDR3 nucleotides: TGTGCCAGCAACTTACAGGGGATCAATCAGCCCCAGCATTTT. Translated: CASNLQGINQPQHF. J is TRBJ1-5 and V is TRBV6-5; 7 nucleotides match TRBD1. V lost 7 bases, J lost 3 bases, and 6 bases stayed unmatched. The CDR3 runs to 14 residues. In germline, CDR1 is MNHEY, CDR2 SVGAGI.

The chain couples TRBV18 to TRBJ1-2, with a tentative D call TRBD1 (5 bases). The CDR3 totals 12 residues. CDR1 is KGHSH, CDR2 LQKENI, per germline. Trimming left V 3 bases short and J 6 bases short, with 8 bases between. The CDR3 DNA is TGTGCCAGCTCACCGGGACTGCATGGCTACACCTTC. It specifies CASSPGLHGYTF.

The V call is TRBV5-1, the J call TRBJ1-2; TRBD1 agrees at 11 bases. The V and J ends lost 2 bases and 7 bases, in that order; junction bases with no gene match: 7. CDR1 and CDR2 (germline): SGHRS, YFSETQ. The CDR3 is 15 residues long. CDR3: CASSLGQGAFPGYTF. The CDR3 nucleotides read TGCGCCAGCAGCTTAGGACAGGGGGCGTTCCCTGGCTACACCTTC.

This rearrangement joins TRBV5-6 to TRBJ2-7, with 12 bases identical to TRBD2. This CDR3 spans 15 amino acids. Germline V gene lookup returns CDR1 SGHDT and CDR2 YYEEEE. V lost 4 bases, J lost 2 bases, and 4 bases stayed unmatched. The CDR3 reads CASSETSGGPYEQYF. Written as DNA, the CDR3 is TGTGCCAGCAGCGAAACTAGCGGGGGGCCCTACGAGCAGTACTTC.

This rearrangement joins TRBV19 to TRBJ1-2, with TRBD1 matching over 10 bases. The CDR3 covers 14 residues. V trimming: 3 bases; J trimming: 7 bases; junction bases outside the gene matches: 5. Germline V lookup: CDR1 LNHDA, CDR2 SQIVND (reference sequence). CDR3: CASSMGQGMFGYTF. DNA of the CDR3: TGTGCCAGTAGTATGGGACAGGGGATGTTTGGCTACACCTTC.

Only one count was recorded for this clone. The rearrangement links TRBV9 to TRBJ1-3; 7 bases line up with TRBD1. CDR3 size: 17 residues. Trimming at V came to 4 bases and at J to 0 bases, leaving 10 bases not matched to a gene. CDR1 and CDR2 (germline): SGDLS, YYNGEE. CDR3 amino acids: CASSRRDSRISGNTIYF. The CDR3 DNA reads TGTGCCAGCAGCCGTAGGGACAGTCGCATCTCTGGAAACACCATATATTTT.

The rearrangement links TRBV2 to TRBJ2-2; 10 bases map to TRBD1. CDR1 is SNHLY, CDR2 FYNNEI, per germline. The V gene end was trimmed by 7 bases and the J gene end by 4 bases; junction bases not matched to a gene: 6. The CDR3 consists of 15 residues. The CDR3 is CASTGTGASTGELFF. The CDR3 DNA reads as TGTGCCAGCACCGGGACAGGGGCCTCCACCGGGGAGCTGTTTTTT.

This clone was picked up a small number of times. This chain links TRBV6-5 with TRBJ1-2; the D gene is possibly TRBD1 (5 bases). The CDR3 runs to 15 residues. From germline, CDR1 is MNHEY and CDR2 SVGAGI. V lost 2 bases, J lost 4 bases, and 14 bases lay in between. For the CDR3, the DNA is TGTGCCAGCAGTTACAGAGGACAAGGGGCCTATGGCTACACCTTC. Encoded protein: CASSYRGQGAYGYTF.

The chain has TRBV7-2 and TRBJ2-5, with D possibly being TRBD2 (5 bases). CDR1 SGHTA and CDR2 FQGNSA come from the germline V gene. Trimming pared 0 bases from V and 5 bases from J, leaving 13 bases between. CDR3 length: 15 amino acids. DNA for the CDR3: TGTGCCAGCAGCTTAGCGCGAGGGTTTAGCGAGACCCAGTACTTC. Protein: CASSLARGFSETQYF.

This clone appeared a single time. The chain recombines TRBV27 with TRBJ1-5; D gene ambiguous. The CDR3 is 15 amino acids. CDR1 is MNHEY, CDR2 SMNVEV, per germline (reference sequence). Trimming pared 3 bases from V and 5 bases from J, leaving 14 bases between. CDR3 loop: CASSFTQNTDQPQHF. DNA for the CDR3: TGTGCCAGCAGTTTTACACAGAACACCGATCAGCCCCAGCATTTT.

The CDR3 region is CASSQTGAAEQFF. The DNA for the CDR3 is TGCGCCAGCAGCCAAACAGGGGCCGCTGAGCAGTTCTTC. The rearrangement joins TRBV4-3 to TRBJ2-1; 7 bases match TRBD1. V lost 2 bases to trimming and J lost 9 bases; unmatched junction nucleotides: 4. CDR3 length: 13 amino acids. Germline V lookup: CDR1 LGHNA, CDR2 YSLEER.

The rearrangement links TRBV7-2 to TRBJ2-1, with 7 bases aligning to TRBD2. V lost 4 bases to trimming and J lost 10 bases; unmatched junction nucleotides: 7. The germline V gene has CDR1 SGHTA and CDR2 FQGNSA. The CDR3 runs 13 residues. For the CDR3, the DNA is TGTGCCAGCAGCTATTCTAGCGGTCGGGAGCAGTTCTTC. It specifies CASSYSSGREQFF.

Only one count was recorded for this clone. The rearrangement uses TRBV19 and TRBJ1-5; 10 bases are shared with TRBD1. The ends lost 7 bases at V and 4 bases at J; junction bases unmatched: 4. Germline CDR1 reads LNHDA; CDR2 reads SQIVND (reference sequence). The CDR3 length is 14 residues. The CDR3 DNA follows: TGTGCCAGTAAATGGACAGGGGGAAATCAGCCCCAGCATTTT. Amino acid sequence: CASKWTGGNQPQHF.